Below are 31 T cell receptor beta chains sequenced from a single sample in a study of T cells in women clearing cervical HPV infection. Libraries were prepared by immunoSEQ multiplex PCR; TCRdb keeps only in-frame clonotypes and omits some of them. In total, the table holds roughly 22,000 clones. The sequenced sample was blood buffy coat. The receptors derive from a woman aged 18 to 75 with a cervical HPV16 infection that either progressed to CIN3+ or cleared (not recorded which).

As concerns this clone: Sequencing ends 3 residues short of the CDR3 end; the germline J gene provides the rest. The rearrangement uses TRBV7-2 and TRBJ1-5; weak D call: TRBD1 (5 bases). This CDR3 has 15 residues. The germline V gene encodes CDR1 SGHTA and CDR2 FQGNSA. The V gene lost 5 bases and the J gene lost 4 bases, with 15 bases spanning the gap. The CDR3 sequence is CASSPGQGRNQPQHF. CDR3 DNA (partial): TGTGCCAGCAGCCCCGGGCAGGGTAGAAATCAGCCC. The variable domain in full, with the rest retrieved from reference TRBV7-2 and TRBJ1-5, is GAGVSQSPSNKVTEKGKDVELRCDPISGHTALYWYRQSLGQGLEFLIYFQGNSAPDKSGLPSDRFSAERTGGSVSTLTIQRTQQEDSAVYLCASSPGQGRNQPQHFGDGTRLSIL.

Note on this clone: Coverage ceases 3 residues before the CDR3 finishes, and the germline J gene fills in the end. The chain is built from TRBV2 and TRBJ1-6; 7 positions agree with TRBD1. J gave up 7 bases and V 9 bases, and 9 bases lay outside the gene matches. CDR1 is SNHLY and CDR2 is FYNNEI in the germline V gene. The CDR3 totals 14 residues. The CDR3 DNA, read in part, is TGTGCCAGAGCCGAACAGGGGTCCAATTCACCC. Its protein product is CARAEQGSNSP. The complete CDR3 sequence is CARAEQGSNSPLHF.

About this clone itself: The read halts 3 residues ahead of the CDR3 end, with the missing end drawn from the germline J gene. The rearrangement uses TRBV28 and TRBJ1-5; D is unresolved. V gave up 2 bases and J gave up 4 bases, with 12 bases separating them. The CDR3 has 15 residues. The germline gives CDR1 MDHEN, CDR2 SYDVKM. The covered CDR3 bases are TGTGCCAGCAGTTTAGGGCAGGATGAGAATCAGCCC. Translation: CASSLGQDENQP. The whole CDR3 sequence is CASSLGQDENQPQHF.

Turning to this clone: The read is 3 residues too short to cover the CDR3 end, so that end is filled in from the germline J gene. The chain is built from TRBV20-1 and TRBJ1-1; 8 bases fit TRBD1. CDR3 length equals 14 residues. After removal of 1 base from V and 4 bases from J, the junction contained 5 bases not matched to a gene. Germline V gene data show CDR1 as DFQATT and CDR2 as SNEGSKA (reference sequence). CDR3 DNA, as far as it was read: TGCAGTGCTAGAGTTTCAGGGGGCGTCACTGAA. It translates to CSARVSGGVTE. The entire CDR3 sequence reads CSARVSGGVTEAFF.

As regards this clone: The CDR3 end falls 3 residues outside the read, so it is completed with the germline J gene. This sequence joins TRBV6-4 and TRBJ2-1, with 9 positions matching TRBD1. V shed 9 bases and J 4 bases; nucleotides not matched to a gene: 10. The germline V gene encodes CDR1 MRHNA and CDR2 SNTAGT. This CDR3 comprises 15 residues. The CDR3 bases that were read are TGTGCCAGTAGCCCCGGGACAGGGAAATACAATGAG. Protein sequence: CASSPGTGKYNE. The whole CDR3 is CASSPGTGKYNEQFF.

The sequenced CDR3 bases are TGTGCCAGTAGTGATAACAGGGGCTTCGGCACAGATACG. Translation: CASSDNRGFGTDT. The full CDR3 protein reads CASSDNRGFGTDTQYF. V gene TRBV19 combines with J gene TRBJ2-3; 7 bases match TRBD1. The CDR3 extends 3 residues past the end of the read, so its final part is completed from the germline J gene. The trim removed 5 bases at V and 1 base at J, leaving 9 bases unmatched. The CDR3 has 16 residues. Germline CDR1 reads LNHDA; CDR2 reads SQIVND (reference sequence).

To note about this clone: The read ends 3 residues shy of where the CDR3 ends; the end is completed using the germline J gene. The chain is built from TRBV19 and TRBJ1-5, with a possible D match to TRBD1 (5 bases). V was cut by 6 bases and J by 0 bases, with 12 bases left in between. CDR1 and CDR2 (germline): LNHDA, SQIVND (reference sequence). The length of the CDR3 is 15 residues. The CDR3: CASRMTVYSNQPQHF. The DNA read from the CDR3 is TGTGCCAGTAGGATGACAGTGTATAGCAATCAGCCC.

Worth noting for this clone: The CDR3 extends 3 residues past the end of the read, so its final part is completed from the germline J gene. V usage is TRBV20-1 and J usage is TRBJ1-4; 9 positions agree with TRBD1. Germline loops: CDR1 DFQATT, CDR2 SNEGSKA (reference sequence). This CDR3 spans 16 amino acids. With V trimmed by 1 base and J by 10 bases, 13 bases remained unmatched. The CDR3 loop reads CSARVPGQGSGGKLFF. The sequenced part of the CDR3 DNA is TGCAGTGCTAGAGTCCCGGGACAGGGTTCAGGTGGAAAA.

As regards this clone: Read sequence stops 3 residues before the CDR3 end, and the germline J gene provides the missing end. The V and J genes are TRBV7-3 and TRBJ2-2, with unresolved D. Trimming removed 1 base at V and 5 bases at J, with 5 bases between. This CDR3 region has 13 residues. Germline CDR1 and CDR2: SGHTA and FQGTGA. CDR3 DNA, as far as it was read: TGTGCCAGCAGCTTAAGTAGTACCGGGGAG. Amino acids: CASSLSSTGE. The whole CDR3 sequence reads CASSLSSTGELFF.

As regards this clone: The CDR3 end falls 3 residues outside the read, so it is completed with the germline J gene. The gene calls are TRBV7-9 and TRBJ2-4; D possibly corresponds to TRBD1 (7 bases). The CDR3 runs to 13 residues. Germline assignment: CDR1 SEHNR and CDR2 FQNEAQ (reference sequence). The part of the CDR3 DNA that was read is TGTGCCAGCAGCCCGCAGGGGGGAAATGGT. As protein: CASSPQGGNG. The whole CDR3 sequence reads CASSPQGGNGQYF.

Remarks on this clone: The read ends 3 residues before the CDR3 terminus; that terminus is restored from the germline J gene. V is TRBV28 and J is TRBJ1-6, with D possibly TRBD1 on 5 matching bases. Germline V CDR1 and CDR2: MDHEN, SYDVKM. Deletions cut 10 bases from V and 7 bases from J, with 14 bases between. The CDR3 sequence is 13 residues long. CDR3 region: CAIGARQNSPLHF. The sequenced CDR3 bases are TGTGCCATAGGGGCCCGGCAAAATTCACCC. The variable domain in full, completed from reference TRBV28 and TRBJ1-6, reads DVKVTQSSRYLVKRTGEKVFLECVQDMDHENMFWYRQDPGLGLRLIYFSYDVKMKEKGDIPEGYSVSREKKERFSLILESASTNQTSMYLCAIGARQNSPLHFGNGTRLTVT.

Points on this clone: Read sequence stops 3 residues before the CDR3 end, and the germline J gene provides the missing end. The rearrangement joins TRBV19 to TRBJ2-7; TRBD1 is a possible D gene (6 bases). This CDR3 comprises 13 residues. V lost 4 bases to trimming and J lost 3 bases, with 10 bases between them. The germline gives CDR1 LNHDA, CDR2 SQIVND (reference sequence). The part of the CDR3 DNA that was read is TGTGCCAGTAGTAAGGGACATAGCTACGAG. This sequence encodes CASSKGHSYE. In full, the CDR3 is CASSKGHSYEQYF.

With regard to this clone: With the read ending 3 residues before the CDR3 end, the germline J gene is used to fill in that end. The V call is TRBV20-1, the J call TRBJ2-1; 16 bases align to TRBD2. The trim removed 6 bases at V and 2 bases at J, leaving 13 bases unmatched. This CDR3 is built from 19 residues. The germline CDR1 and CDR2 sequences are DFQATT and SNEGSKA (reference sequence). CDR3: CSAHRPGTSGRGAYNEQFF. The covered CDR3 bases are TGCAGTGCCCACCGTCCCGGGACTAGCGGGAGGGGGGCCTACAATGAG.

As to this clone: The read terminates 3 residues ahead of where the CDR3 ends, so the germline J gene completes it. This sequence joins TRBV9 and TRBJ2-7; 9 bases align to TRBD2. Trimming removed 4 bases from V and 2 bases from J; junction bases left unmatched: 10. CDR1 is SGDLS, CDR2 YYNGEE, per germline. This CDR3 is 16 amino acids long. CDR3 bases read: TGTGCCAGCAGCCCTACTAGCGGGCAGAGAACCTACGAG. Translated, it gives CASSPTSGQRTYE. The entire CDR3 reads CASSPTSGQRTYEQYF.

As for this clone: The sequenced fragment ends 3 residues before the CDR3 boundary, so the rest is inferred from the germline J gene. The V call is TRBV7-7, the J call TRBJ1-2; no definite D call. The CDR3 length is 13 residues. Germline values: CDR1 SSHAT, CDR2 FNYEAQ (reference sequence). CDR3: CASSLSRLGDYTF. The DNA read from the CDR3 is TGTGCCAGCAGCTTAAGTCGACTGGGTGAC. The full variable domain, its missing parts supplied by reference TRBV7-7 and TRBJ1-2, is GAGVSQSPRYKVTKRGQDVTLRCDPISSHATLYWYQQALGQGPEFLTYFNYEAQPDKSGLPSDRFSAERPEGSISTLTIQRTEQRDSAMYRCASSLSRLGDYTFGSGTRLTVV.

For this clone: The missing CDR3 end, 3 residues past where the read stops, is filled in from the germline J gene. This sequence joins TRBV7-6 and TRBJ2-1; 9 bases map to TRBD1. The CDR3 has 17 residues. V trimming: 2 bases; J trimming: 6 bases; junction bases outside the gene matches: 11. The V gene's germline CDR1 is SGHVS and CDR2 FNYEAQ. The CDR3 reads CASSLYRRQGGVNEQFF. The sequenced CDR3 bases are TGTGCCAGCAGCTTATATCGCCGACAGGGGGGCGTCAATGAG. Using reference TRBV7-6 and TRBJ2-1 for the parts outside the CDR3, the full variable domain is GAGVSQSPRYKVTKRGQDVALRCDPISGHVSLYWYRQALGQGPEFLTYFNYEAQQDKSGLPNDRFSAERPEGSISTLTIQRTEQRDSAMYRCASSLYRRQGGVNEQFFGPGTRLTVL.

Turning to this clone: The CDR3 is cut off 3 residues early in the read; its end comes from the germline J gene. V gene TRBV4-1 combines with J gene TRBJ2-4; TRBD1 matches 8 bases. CDR1 MGHRA and CDR2 YSYEKL come from the germline V gene. The CDR3 sequence is 16 residues long. The sequenced CDR3 bases are TGCGCCAGCAGCCAAGTTGGGGCAGGGGGCAGGCAGCCT. It is translated as CASSQVGAGGRQP. The whole CDR3 sequence reads CASSQVGAGGRQPQYF.

Points on this clone: The read falls 3 residues short of the CDR3 end, and the missing part is taken from the germline J gene. V is TRBV30 and J is TRBJ2-1; D is perhaps TRBD1 (5 bases). Germline V gene sequence: CDR1 GTSNPN, CDR2 SVGIG (reference sequence). Trimming left V 4 bases short and J 4 bases short, with 5 bases between. The CDR3 length is 11 residues. CDR3 protein: CAWKGYNEQFF. The covered CDR3 bases are TGTGCCTGGAAGGGGTACAATGAG.

With respect to this clone: The read ends 3 residues before the CDR3 terminus; that terminus is restored from the germline J gene. The chain combines TRBV13 with TRBJ1-2; 9 bases align to TRBD1. The J segment lost 2 bases and the V segment lost 5 bases, leaving 12 bases of the junction unmatched. This CDR3 region has 17 residues. CDR1 is PRHDT and CDR2 is FYEKMQ in the germline V gene (reference sequence). The CDR3 is CASSTSDRGKSNYGYTF. The CDR3 bases that were read are TGTGCCAGCAGCACCTCGGACAGGGGCAAAAGCAACTATGGC.

As to this clone: The read is 3 residues too short to cover the CDR3 end, so that end is filled in from the germline J gene. The chain uses TRBV24-1 and TRBJ2-3; TRBD1 agrees at 8 bases. The length of the CDR3 is 19 residues. V lost 4 bases to trimming and J lost 2 bases; unmatched junction nucleotides: 16. Germline CDR1 and CDR2: KGHDR and SFDVKD. The part of the CDR3 DNA that was read is TGTGCCACCAGTGACCCGTCAGTGACAGGGGCCCACACCACAGATACG. As protein: CATSDPSVTGAHTTDT. The whole CDR3 sequence reads CATSDPSVTGAHTTDTQYF.

As regards this clone: With the read ending 3 residues before the CDR3 end, the germline J gene is used to fill in that end. This chain uses TRBV25-1 with TRBJ2-2, with D unclear. V lost 4 bases, J lost 2 bases, and 11 bases lay in between. This CDR3 region has 15 residues. Germline V lookup: CDR1 MGHDK, CDR2 SYGVNS. The sequenced CDR3 bases are TGTGCCAGCAGTGCCTCGTCTCTAAACACCGGGGAG. Translating it yields CASSASSLNTGE. The CDR3 reads in full as CASSASSLNTGELFF.

A word on this clone: Read sequence stops 3 residues before the CDR3 end, and the germline J gene provides the missing end. V is TRBV6-2 or TRBV6-3 and J is TRBJ1-1; perhaps TRBD1 as D (6 bases). The CDR3 consists of 15 residues. Trimming removed 5 bases at V and 4 bases at J, with 17 bases between. Germline CDR1 MNHEY, CDR2 SVGEGT. CDR3 bases read: TGTGCCAGCAGTCCAATGGCGGCAGGGGTCACTGAA. Translation gives CASSPMAAGVTE. The entire CDR3 sequence reads CASSPMAAGVTEAFF.

In the case of this clone: The read finishes 3 residues shy of the CDR3 end, and the germline J gene is used to complete it. This chain uses TRBV7-2 with TRBJ1-2; possible D gene TRBD1, 6 bases. The CDR3 spans 16 residues. From germline, CDR1 is SGHTA and CDR2 FQGNSA. Partial CDR3 DNA: TGTGCCAGCAGCTCAGCGACAGGTTTGGTTGGGGATGAC. Its translation: CASSSATGLVGDD. The CDR3, in full, reads CASSSATGLVGDDYTF.

A word on this clone: The sequenced fragment ends 3 residues before the CDR3 boundary, so the rest is inferred from the germline J gene. The V call is TRBV7-9, the J call TRBJ1-2, with TRBD1 matching 7 bases. Germline loops: CDR1 SEHNR, CDR2 FQNEAQ (reference sequence). The CDR3 has 13 amino acids. The CDR3 bases that were read are TGTGCCAGCAGCTTTCAGGGGACAGATACC. This gives the protein CASSFQGTDT. The whole CDR3 protein reads CASSFQGTDTYTF.

The CDR3 bases that were read are TGCGCCAGCAGCTTAGGGGGCGCGGGCAATCAGCCC. This translates into CASSLGGAGNQP. The whole CDR3 sequence reads CASSLGGAGNQPQHF. The rearrangement links TRBV5-1 to TRBJ1-5, with 7 bases lining up with TRBD1. The CDR3 end is not reached by the read, which stops 3 residues before it; the germline J gene fills it in. The CDR3 totals 15 residues. From germline, CDR1 is SGHRS and CDR2 YFSETQ. Germline trimming cut 2 bases from V and 2 bases from J; bases unmatched to any gene: 4.

The part of the CDR3 DNA that was read is TGTGCCAGCAGGGCCAGGACTCAACCC. Translation gives CASRARTQP. The CDR3 in full is CASRARTQPQHF. J is TRBJ1-5 and V is TRBV28, with D hard to call. With the read ending 3 residues before the CDR3 end, the germline J gene is used to fill in that end. Looked up from germline, CDR1 is MDHEN and CDR2 is SYDVKM. The CDR3 covers 12 residues.

Comment on this clone: The CDR3 goes on 3 residues after the read ends, and that part is filled in from the germline J gene. The chain employs TRBV12-5 and TRBJ1-1, with 8 bases fitting TRBD1. Germline V lookup: CDR1 LGHNT, CDR2 FRNRAP. The CDR3 consists of 12 residues. CDR3 amino acids: CASGVGQGVAFF. Incomplete CDR3 DNA: TGTGCTAGTGGTGTCGGACAGGGCGTC.

Concerning this clone itself: The read comes to an end 3 residues before the CDR3 does, leaving the germline J gene to fill in the end. This chain links TRBV29-1 with TRBJ1-1; D is possibly TRBD1 (5 bases). Germline V gene sequence: CDR1 SQVTM, CDR2 ANQGSEA. The CDR3 has 14 amino acids. The CDR3 region is CSVDRGRGGRVAFF. The part of the CDR3 DNA that was read is TGCAGCGTTGATCGCGGAAGGGGAGGCCGGGTA.

Regarding this clone: The missing CDR3 end, 3 residues past where the read stops, is filled in from the germline J gene. The genes are TRBV7-9 and TRBJ2-5; D remains unclear. Between the trimmed V and J ends, which lost 1 base and 2 bases, there was a span of 5 bases. The CDR3 sequence is 13 residues long. Germline V lookup: CDR1 SEHNR, CDR2 FQNEAQ (reference sequence). Here the CDR3 reads CASSLVLQETQYF. Incomplete CDR3 DNA: TGTGCCAGCAGCTTAGTCTTACAAGAGACC. The whole variable domain, remainder taken from reference TRBV7-9 and TRBJ2-5, is DTGVSQNPRHKITKRGQNVTFRCDPISEHNRLYWYRQTLGQGPEFLTYFQNEAQLEKSRLLSDRFSAERPKGSFSTLEIQRTEQGDSAMYLCASSLVLQETQYFGPGTRLLVL.

Details on this clone: Read coverage stops 3 residues before the CDR3 terminus; the germline J gene supplies the remainder. V and J are TRBV20-1 and TRBJ2-7; TRBD2 agrees at 8 bases. CDR3 size: 15 residues. Germline V gives CDR1 DFQATT, CDR2 SNEGSKA (reference sequence). V shed 3 bases and J 3 bases; nucleotides not matched to a gene: 10. CDR3 residues: CSASSAAGDLYEQYF. The covered CDR3 bases are TGCAGTGCTAGTTCAGCAGCGGGAGACCTCTACGAG.

A note on this clone: Sequencing ends 3 residues short of the CDR3 end; the germline J gene provides the rest. V usage is TRBV7-2 and J usage is TRBJ2-4; tentatively, D is TRBD1 (5 bases). The germline gives CDR1 SGHTA, CDR2 FQGNSA. CDR3 length equals 15 residues. The sequenced part of the CDR3 DNA is TGTGCCAGCAGCCGTCCGACAGAGAATAACTATGGT. Amino acid sequence: CASSRPTENNYG. From start to end, the CDR3 is CASSRPTENNYGQYF.